This TCR beta chain came from a study of CD4+ T cells in melanoma. Findings of the study overall: Neoantigen-specific CD4+ T cells in melanoma reportedly had diverse differentiation states. A reported correlation linked neoantigen-specific CD4+ T cells to CD8+, macrophage and B cell function.

Per germline, CDR1 LNHDA and CDR2 SQIVND (reference sequence). The CDR3 is made up of 14 amino acids. Trimming took 4 bases from V and 6 from J, leaving 15 bases between them. Worth noting for this clone: Antigen specificity is unknown.

The data were produced by immunoSEQ multiplex PCR, yet TCRdb's version contains in-frame clones alone and is incomplete. Seen here are around 7,000 clones, 69% observed once, and the top ten hold approximately 31%. The sequenced sample was cells from a culture (not recorded whether cultured in vitro). This clonotype was sampled from a human donor with melanoma. The rearrangement links TRBV19 to TRBJ1-1, with D possibly TRBD1 on 6 matching bases. The CDR3 region has the DNA TGTGCCAGTAGTACGATTTCCCGACAGGCTGAAGCTTTCTTT. This gives the protein CASSTISRQAEAFF.